This T cell receptor beta chain was recorded in a study of blood T cell repertoires in COVID-19. Study overall: The United States, Italy and Spain supplied acute and convalescent COVID-19 samples. Sources were T cells, B-cell-depleted T cells, or PBMCs; the material itself was cDNA or gDNA.

Followed over time, Seattle patients had been enrolled while infection was active. In the authors' methods: Estimates of nucleated cell counts were drawn from the amplification of reference gene primers. The method was immunoSEQ multiplex PCR; TCRdb's version includes in-frame clones alone and lacks a portion of them. D and trimming were read from the DNA, whereas the V and J calls and clone size are those reported in that table. The data contain approximately 180,000 clones, roughly 84% of them singletons. The germline gives CDR1 SGHAT, CDR2 FQNNGV. V was pared by 5 bases and J by 9 bases, with 26 bases between. The CDR3 runs 17 residues.

The TCR comes from a person aged 70 to 85 with COVID-19, enrolled during active disease. The chain recombines TRBV11-2 with TRBJ1-5; maybe TRBD1 (6 bases). Sequencing input: peripheral blood. In DNA form, the CDR3 reads TGTGCCAGCAGCCCCGGACAGTTATCGTTGGGGCTTGGGCCCCAGCATTTT. The encoded protein is CASSPGQLSLGLGPQHF.